Listed here are 5 T cell receptor beta chains from one sample, sequenced in a study of CD8+ T cells in alopecia areata (dated by TCRdb to the late 2010s). The library was obtained by the immunoSEQ multiplex PCR assay. RNA was extracted from all samples and reverse transcribed into cDNA, which served as template for TCR sequencing. Held by TCRdb, this immuneACCESS table contains in-frame sequences only and omits some clones. Under half of the omission traces to an unresolved V gene where checked; the cause of the rest is unknown. The sample table holds 110,000 to 150,000 clones, of which roughly 53% were seen once. The ten largest make up 5% to 7.5% of the sample. The time point label here, explained by the study, means: baseline before oral tofacitinib. The sequences come from CD4+ T cells sorted from blood, collected at week 0. All receptors derive from a human donor with alopecia areata.

This clone was picked up a small number of times. This chain links TRBV6-1 with TRBJ2-1; D is ambiguous. V gave up 6 bases and J gave up 8 bases, with 20 bases separating them. CDR3 length equals 15 residues. CDR1 MNHNS and CDR2 SASEGT come from the germline V gene. CDR3: CASSEALGVGDEQFF. CDR3 in DNA: TGTGCCAGCAGCGAGGCGCTAGGAGTAGGAGATGAGCAGTTCTTC.

This chain connects TRBV6-6 to TRBJ1-2, with D unresolved. Trimming took off 6 bases at V and 2 bases at J, with 13 bases between the two ends. Germline V gene sequence: CDR1 MNHNY, CDR2 SVGAGI (reference sequence). The CDR3 runs to 14 residues. The CDR3 DNA reads TGTGCCAGCAGCCTAACGACACGGAACTATGGCTACACCTTC. This codes for CASSLTTRNYGYTF.

In its sample, this clone was seen a few times. The rearrangement links TRBV6-6 to TRBJ2-5; D gene unclear. This CDR3 spans 11 amino acids. Germline CDR1 and CDR2: MNHNY and SVGAGI (reference sequence). V was pared by 6 bases and J by 5 bases, with 7 bases between. CDR3 residues: CASRDRETQYF. The DNA of the CDR3 is TGTGCCAGCAGAGATAGGGAGACCCAGTACTTC.

This chain uses TRBV25-1 with TRBJ2-6; D is ambiguous. The germline V gene has CDR1 MGHDK and CDR2 SYGVNS. Trimming took 0 bases from V and 0 from J, leaving 6 bases between them. The CDR3 totals 16 residues. CDR3 nucleotides: TGTGCCAGCAGTGAATACCAGGCCTCTGGGGCCAACGTCCTGACTTTC. Translation gives CASSEYQASGANVLTF. The complete variable domain, with remaining parts taken from reference TRBV25-1 and TRBJ2-6, reads EADIYQTPRYLVIGTGKKITLECSQTMGHDKMYWYQQDPGMELHLIHYSYGVNSTEKGDLSSESTVSRIRTEHFPLTLESARPSHTSQYLCASSEYQASGANVLTFGAGSRLTVL.

The J gene is TRBJ1-2, the V gene TRBV30; TRBD1 might be the D (5 bases). Trimming pared 0 bases from V and 8 bases from J, leaving 13 bases between. The CDR3 runs 13 residues. The V gene's germline CDR1 is GTSNPN and CDR2 SVGIG (reference sequence). The DNA for the CDR3 is TGTGCCTGGAGTGTAAGAAGGGGCAAGGGCTACACCTTC. Protein product: CAWSVRRGKGYTF.